The rows below give T cell receptor beta chains drawn from one sample of a study of T cell repertoires in cytomegalovirus infection. TCRdb reprocessed the reads with MiXCR, giving one entry per CDR3 protein. The sample includes 680,000 or so distinct CDR3 sequences, 35% to 40% of them seen just once. Sequencing input: PBMCs. Receptor source: a human donor in good health (CMV status not recorded). Some clones in this sample may be carry-over from other donors' samples. The conserved cysteine and the conserved F or W are not part of the CDR3 here. Fields, in order: J gene, clone size, V gene, D gene, CDR3 protein. The D gene is left open where the match is weak. The size of a clone is reported for some rows only, either as once, few or many, or as a class for expanded clones.

TRBJ1-4,few,TRBV28,TRBD1,ASRYQRGRGEKLF
TRBJ2-7,.,TRBV4-2,TRBD2,ASSRGTSGVYEQY
TRBJ1-2,few,TRBV7-9,.,ASSLAGRVDGYT
TRBJ2-7,few,TRBV19,.,ASWDRAGEQY
TRBJ2-1,.,TRBV7-8,TRBD2,ASSLYRLAHNEQF
TRBJ2-7,.,TRBV12-3/TRBV12-4,TRBD2,ASNPRGVSYEQY
TRBJ2-3,few,TRBV7-2,TRBD2,ASSSPPGGVADTQY
TRBJ2-7,many,TRBV27,.,ASSLGPGYEQY
TRBJ2-1,few,TRBV19,.,ASSVETGNEQF
TRBJ1-5,.,TRBV12-3/TRBV12-4,.,ASSLKLSGLSNQPQH
TRBJ1-4,few,TRBV7-9,.,ASSLIQAAREKLF
TRBJ1-5,.,TRBV27,.,ASSGHRDRSQPQH
TRBJ1-5,.,TRBV7-8,.,ASSSLEGQPQH
TRBJ2-1,many,TRBV7-9,TRBD2,ASSLASGNRYNEQF
TRBJ2-7,.,TRBV28,.,ASSSANLREQY
TRBJ2-7,.,TRBV12-3/TRBV12-4,.,ASSFMDEQY
TRBJ2-3,.,TRBV14,.,ASSQVQPSTDTQY
TRBJ2-1,.,TRBV2,.,ASSDWSDNEQF
TRBJ1-6,.,TRBV7-9,.,ASRPSRDSPLH
TRBJ1-1,.,TRBV6-5,TRBD1,ASRPDRTNTEAF
TRBJ1-1,.,TRBV5-1,TRBD1,ASSLAVGGPPNTEAF
TRBJ2-3,few,TRBV5-6,TRBD2,ASSLEAGGPATQY
TRBJ2-7,.,TRBV7-4,TRBD1,ASSSRDRLSYEQY
TRBJ1-2,once,TRBV6-6,.,ASSPQPTYGYA
TRBJ2-7,.,TRBV27,.,ASSPRQDNFYEQY
TRBJ2-3,.,TRBV6-5,.,ASSPLRGRPTTDTQY
TRBJ1-1,many,TRBV19,.,ASSTTEMNTEAF
TRBJ2-1,.,TRBV5-1,.,ASSLVHTQGSNEQF
TRBJ1-3,.,TRBV20-1,TRBD1,SAPGQGNGNTIY
TRBJ2-7,few,TRBV12-3/TRBV12-4,.,ASSFDPGYYEQY
TRBJ2-3,once,TRBV6-1,TRBD1,ASRPLGGQGGPDTQY
TRBJ2-7,few,TRBV19,TRBD1,ASSTDRGYEQY
TRBJ2-1,few,TRBV19,TRBD2,ASSISASGLSYNEQF
TRBJ1-1,.,TRBV3-1,.,ASRETASNTEAF
TRBJ1-1,few,TRBV5-6,TRBD1,ASSYIRDRHTEAF
TRBJ2-1,.,TRBV10-3,TRBD2,AISVYREGFYNEQF
TRBJ2-1,.,TRBV11-1,.,ASISGLYNDQF
TRBJ2-1,.,TRBV28,TRBD1,ASSLPGQGHNEPF
TRBJ2-5,.,TRBV12-3/TRBV12-4,.,ASSSASMETQY
TRBJ2-7,.,TRBV5-1,TRBD1,ASSLSVLWDRGHEQY
TRBJ2-3,.,TRBV27,.,ASSFAGAFTDTQY
TRBJ2-1,few,TRBV24-1,.,ATSLPVGSYNEQF
TRBJ1-3,once,TRBV6-5,.,ASSYTFGGSGNTIY
TRBJ2-7,.,TRBV11-2,.,ASSLWGRSYEQY
TRBJ2-1,many,TRBV7-8,TRBD2,ASSLITGTSGRGNEQF
TRBJ1-1,.,TRBV27,.,ASSPFPTDRSEAF